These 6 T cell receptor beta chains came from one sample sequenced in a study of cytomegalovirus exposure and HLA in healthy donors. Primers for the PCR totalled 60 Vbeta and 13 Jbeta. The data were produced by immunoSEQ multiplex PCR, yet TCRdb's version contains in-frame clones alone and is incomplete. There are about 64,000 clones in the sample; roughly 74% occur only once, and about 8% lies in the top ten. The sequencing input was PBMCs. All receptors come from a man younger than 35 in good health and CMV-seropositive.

The CDR3 here is CASSLAGAGDTIYF. The CDR3 nucleotides read TGTGCCAGCAGTCTAGCAGGGGCCGGAGACACCATATATTTT. The rearrangement uses TRBV6-5 and TRBJ1-3; a weak D match, TRBD1 (6 bases). CDR1 MNHEY and CDR2 SVGAGI come from the germline V gene. The ends were cut back, 5 bases at V and 8 bases at J, with 16 bases in the middle. The CDR3 consists of 14 residues.

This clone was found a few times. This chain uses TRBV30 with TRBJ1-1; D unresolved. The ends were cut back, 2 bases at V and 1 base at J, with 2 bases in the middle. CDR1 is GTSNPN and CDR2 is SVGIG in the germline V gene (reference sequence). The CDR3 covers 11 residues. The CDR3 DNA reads TGTGCCTGGAGTCGGAACACTGAAGCTTTCTTT. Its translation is CAWSRNTEAFF.

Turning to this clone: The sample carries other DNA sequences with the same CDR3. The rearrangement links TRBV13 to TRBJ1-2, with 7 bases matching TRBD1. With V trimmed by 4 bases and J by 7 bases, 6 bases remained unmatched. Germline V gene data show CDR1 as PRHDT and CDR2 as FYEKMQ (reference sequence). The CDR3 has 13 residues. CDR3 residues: CASSSRDRGGYTF. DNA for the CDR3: TGTGCCAGCAGCTCCCGGGACAGAGGTGGCTACACCTTC.

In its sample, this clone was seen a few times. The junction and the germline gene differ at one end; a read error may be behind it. The CDR3 DNA follows: TGTGCCAGCAGCCCGCCCGGGACAGCCTCCTGGCTCTTC. It is translated as CASSPPGTASWLF. V usage is TRBV7-9 and J usage is TRBJ2-1, with 7 bases fitting TRBD1. The germline V gene has CDR1 SEHNR and CDR2 FQNEAQ (reference sequence). The CDR3 totals 13 residues.

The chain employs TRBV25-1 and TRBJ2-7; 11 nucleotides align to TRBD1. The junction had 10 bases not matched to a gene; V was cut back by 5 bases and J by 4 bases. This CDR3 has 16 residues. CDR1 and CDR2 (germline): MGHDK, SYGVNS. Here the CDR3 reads CASSPLEDRGQYEQYF. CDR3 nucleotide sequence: TGTGCCAGCAGTCCACTTGAGGACAGGGGGCAATACGAGCAGTACTTC.

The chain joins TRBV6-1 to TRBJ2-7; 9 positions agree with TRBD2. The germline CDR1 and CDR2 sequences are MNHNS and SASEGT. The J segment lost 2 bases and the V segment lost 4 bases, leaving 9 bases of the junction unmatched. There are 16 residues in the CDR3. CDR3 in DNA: TGTGCCAGCAGTGGAGGATTAGCGGGAGTCCCCTACGAGCAGTACTTC. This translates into CASSGGLAGVPYEQYF.